These 20 T cell receptor beta chains were sequenced from one sample in a study of CD8+ T cells in alopecia areata. cDNA prepared by RNA extraction and subsequent reverse transcription served as the template for sequencing. Here immunoSEQ multiplex PCR was the method, and the copy in TCRdb shows in-frame clones only, minus some. The repertoire holds 250,000 or so clones, with less than 80% as singletons. Sequenced material: CD4+ T cells sorted from blood, taken at week 0. These receptors were collected from a human donor with alopecia areata.

The chain employs TRBV6-5 and TRBJ2-2; D possibly corresponds to TRBD1 (6 bases). Trimming shortened V by 1 base and J by 1 base, and 7 bases separated the two germline ends. This CDR3 has 15 amino acids. The V gene's germline CDR1 is MNHEY and CDR2 SVGAGI. CDR3 coding DNA: TGTGCCAGCAGTTACTTCAGGGGGAACACCGGGGAGCTGTTTTTT. It specifies CASSYFRGNTGELFF.

The chain couples TRBV29-1 to TRBJ2-7, with 7 bases identical to TRBD1. The germline V gene has CDR1 SQVTM and CDR2 ANQGSEA. After removal of 1 base from V and 4 bases from J, the junction contained 7 bases not matched to a gene. The CDR3 has 14 amino acids. The CDR3 region is CSVEVNRGGYEQYF. CDR3 nucleotides: TGCAGCGTTGAAGTCAACAGGGGTGGTTACGAGCAGTACTTC.

V is TRBV30 and J is TRBJ1-5; no firm D call. V shed 0 bases and J shed 10 bases, with 16 bases lying between them. Germline V gene sequence: CDR1 GTSNPN, CDR2 SVGIG (reference sequence). The CDR3 has 14 residues. The CDR3 sequence: CAWSVSGVIFPQHF. Here the CDR3 DNA reads TGTGCCTGGAGTGTAAGCGGGGTAATTTTCCCCCAGCATTTT.

This clone has more than one count but fewer than ten. The CDR3 reads CASSLSDRDYGYTF. For the CDR3, the DNA is TGTGCCAGCAGTTTATCGGACAGGGACTATGGCTACACCTTC. The chain is built from TRBV27 and TRBJ1-2, with 8 bases matching TRBD1. V lost 0 bases and J lost 3; bases outside the gene matches: 0. Germline CDR1 MNHEY, CDR2 SMNVEV (reference sequence). The CDR3 runs 14 residues.

In its sample, this clone was seen a few times. This chain connects TRBV30 to TRBJ1-3; D call uncertain. This CDR3 comprises 14 residues. Trimming stripped 2 bases from V and 0 bases from J, with 8 bases between. Per the germline V gene, CDR1 is GTSNPN and CDR2 is SVGIG (reference sequence). In DNA, the CDR3 is TGTGCCTGGAGTCTCGGGGACTCTGGAAACACCATATATTTT. Translating it yields CAWSLGDSGNTIYF.

V gene TRBV7-2 combines with J gene TRBJ1-1; D gene ambiguous. V was cut by 2 bases and J by 2 bases, with 9 bases left in between. This CDR3 has 14 amino acids. Germline CDR1 reads SGHTA; CDR2 reads FQGNSA. Written as DNA, the CDR3 is TGTGCCAGCAGCTTAAATTGGGGTAACACTGAAGCTTTCTTT. This sequence encodes CASSLNWGNTEAFF.

The genes are TRBV10-2 and TRBJ2-7, with D uncertain. CDR1 WSHSY and CDR2 SAAADI come from the germline V gene. The CDR3 spans 11 residues. V was clipped by 7 bases and J by 2 bases, with 6 bases between them. The CDR3 loop is CASTSAYEQYF. DNA of the CDR3: TGCGCCAGCACATCGGCCTACGAGCAGTACTTC.

The rearrangement joins TRBV2 to TRBJ2-7; no firm D call. In germline, CDR1 is SNHLY, CDR2 FYNNEI. V was clipped by 2 bases and J by 6 bases, with 14 bases between them. There are 14 residues in the CDR3. CDR3 sequence reads: CASSESDGVSEQYF. The CDR3 bases are TGTGCCAGCAGTGAATCTGACGGAGTAAGCGAGCAGTACTTC.

The chain recombines TRBV29-1 with TRBJ1-5; D unclear. The CDR3 contains 14 residues. Germline lookup yields CDR1 SQVTM and CDR2 ANQGSEA. V was trimmed by 5 bases and J by 2 bases, leaving 13 bases between them. CDR3 coding DNA: TGCAGCGTTCGGGTGGAGCGGGGCAATCAGCCCCAGCATTTT. Amino acid sequence: CSVRVERGNQPQHF. Using reference TRBV29-1 and TRBJ1-5 for the parts outside the CDR3, the full variable domain is SAVISQKPSRDICQRGTSLTIQCQVDSQVTMMFWYRQQPGQSLTLIATANQGSEATYESGFVIDKFPISRPNLTFSTLTVSNMSPEDSSIYLCSVRVERGNQPQHFGDGTRLSIL.

J is TRBJ1-2 and V is TRBV7-2; D remains unclear. V was cut by 3 bases and J by 7 bases, with 21 bases left in between. Germline V gives CDR1 SGHTA, CDR2 FQGNSA. The CDR3 runs 16 residues. The CDR3 DNA is TGTGCCAGCAGCTTGACCGCGCATGAGTACCTATCTGGCTACACCTTC. This sequence encodes CASSLTAHEYLSGYTF.

The chain joins TRBV2 to TRBJ2-1; unclear D gene. The CDR3 has 13 residues. CDR1 is SNHLY, CDR2 FYNNEI, per germline. Trimming left V 2 bases short and J 4 bases short, with 6 bases between. For the CDR3, the DNA is TGTGCCAGCAGTGAAAATAGGTACAATGAGCAGTTCTTC. Amino acids: CASSENRYNEQFF.

V usage is TRBV10-3 and J usage is TRBJ1-2; possible D gene TRBD1, 6 bases. This CDR3 comprises 13 residues. Germline CDR1 ENHRY, CDR2 SYGVKD. V was shortened by 5 bases and J by 2 bases, with 9 bases between the two germline ends. CDR3 nucleotide sequence: TGTGCCATCAGTCCGGGACACAACTATGGCTACACCTTC. It translates to CAISPGHNYGYTF.

The chain has TRBV2 and TRBJ2-7; no reliable D call. The germline V gene has CDR1 SNHLY and CDR2 FYNNEI. V gave up 7 bases and J gave up 4 bases, with 11 bases separating them. This CDR3 region has 12 residues. Here the CDR3 reads CASTEEMYEQYF. Written as DNA, the CDR3 is TGTGCCAGCACCGAGGAAATGTACGAGCAGTACTTC. The full variable domain, with the rest looked up from reference TRBV2 and TRBJ2-7, is EPEVTQTPSHQVTQMGQEVILRCVPISNHLYFYWYRQILGQKVEFLVSFYNNEISEKSEIFDDQFSVERPDGSNFTLKIRSTKLEDSAMYFCASTEEMYEQYFGPGTRLTVT.

The chain is built from TRBV29-1 and TRBJ2-3, with unresolved D. This CDR3 is 12 amino acids long. Trimming removed 3 bases at V and 4 bases at J, with 8 bases between. Germline V gene sequence: CDR1 SQVTM, CDR2 ANQGSEA. The CDR3 loop reads CSVEAQADTQYF. The CDR3 DNA reads as TGCAGCGTTGAGGCCCAGGCAGATACGCAGTATTTT.

The chain recombines TRBV9 with TRBJ2-7; D not certain. The germline gives CDR1 SGDLS, CDR2 YYNGEE. The V and J ends lost 0 bases and 2 bases respectively, with 9 bases between them. The CDR3 runs 14 residues. CDR3 nucleotides: TGTGCCAGCAGCGTAGGGACGGATACCTACGAGCAGTACTTC. It specifies CASSVGTDTYEQYF.

This clone was detected only a few times. The gene calls are TRBV29-1 and TRBJ2-5, with 9 bases fitting TRBD2. The CDR3 extends over 14 amino acids. With 6 bases clipped from V and 2 bases from J, the junction kept 7 bases outside the gene matches. Looked up from germline, CDR1 is SQVTM and CDR2 is ANQGSEA. In DNA, the CDR3 is TGCAGCGTCGTGTTCGCGGGGGGGCAAGAGACCCAGTACTTC. This gives the protein CSVVFAGGQETQYF.

This chain uses TRBV7-8 with TRBJ2-1; D possibly uses TRBD1 or TRBD2 (5 bases each). The CDR3 runs 15 residues. V was clipped by 0 bases and J by 6 bases, with 12 bases between them. Looked up from germline, CDR1 is SGHVS and CDR2 is FQNEAQ. CDR3 amino acids: CASSLARGERNEQFF. CDR3 coding DNA: TGTGCCAGCAGCTTAGCAAGGGGAGAGCGCAATGAGCAGTTCTTC.

The chain recombines TRBV30 with TRBJ2-4, with no clear D. CDR3 length: 16 residues. V gave up 1 base and J gave up 1 base, with 14 bases separating them. CDR1 GTSNPN and CDR2 SVGIG come from the germline V gene (reference sequence). The CDR3 loop reads CAWSGGFGLAKNIQYF. DNA for the CDR3: TGTGCCTGGAGTGGGGGATTTGGGTTGGCCAAAAACATTCAGTACTTC.

The chain combines TRBV6-6 with TRBJ2-5; D remains unclear. The CDR3 has 14 amino acids. The germline V gene has CDR1 MNHNY and CDR2 SVGAGI (reference sequence). The V end was cut by 6 bases, the J end by 7 bases, with 18 bases between. The CDR3 nucleotides are TGTGCCAGCAGGTCCCCGGGTCCCGGTGGGACCCAGTACTTC. Translated, it gives CASRSPGPGGTQYF.

In this sample, this clone turned up a few times. The chain uses TRBV11-2 and TRBJ2-5, with 9 nucleotides matching TRBD2. Trimming removed 5 bases from V and 6 bases from J; junction bases left unmatched: 13. This CDR3 is built from 16 residues. Germline assignment: CDR1 SGHAT and CDR2 FQNNGV. CDR3 nucleotide sequence: TGTGCCAGCAGCAAAGAGTTGGCGGGGGGGCCGAAGACCCAGTACTTC. Its translation: CASSKELAGGPKTQYF.